Given below is one T cell receptor (beta chain) in context. What it binds is not known. V lost 4 bases and J 5 bases, leaving 6 bases between the germline ends. The CDR3 runs 12 residues. Germline V lookup: CDR1 SGHDN, CDR2 FVKESK. The sample is drawn from a study of cytomegalovirus exposure and HLA in healthy donors. Study results and caveats: The likely explanation for a cluster of highly shared sequence variants was sequencing artifact. Rare TCR sequences dominated, though some public TCRs recurred in many donors.

In the PCR, 60 Vbeta and 13 Jbeta primers were used. Data came from immunoSEQ multiplex PCR; TCRdb stores just in-frame clones and leaves some out. This table holds about 65,000 clones, roughly 60% found once. V and J are TRBV14 and TRBJ1-3; D unclear. The sequencing sample was made of PBMCs. The TCR was taken from a young man in good health and CMV-seronegative. CDR3 sequence reads: CASSLSRNTIYF. DNA for the CDR3: TGTGCCAGCAGCCTAAGCCGAAACACCATATATTTT.